These 27 T cell receptor beta chains share one sample of origin, sequenced in a study of liver allograft versus peripheral blood T cells. Study context: The authors compared T cell receptor repertoires in transplanted livers with those in the peripheral blood of recipients.

TCRdb reprocessed the reads with MiXCR, giving one entry per CDR3 protein. The sample shows some 9,000 distinct CDR3 sequences, around 21% of them seen only once. The receptors here all came from a human patient who had a liver transplant. Some T cells may have originated in the graft donor.

The V gene is TRBV5-5, the J gene TRBJ1-1, with D possibly matching TRBD1 (6 bases). From germline, CDR1 is SGHKS and CDR2 YYEKEE (reference sequence). CDR3 length equals 15 residues. Trimming pared 0 bases from V and 1 base from J, leaving 10 bases between. The CDR3 spells CASSLDWGANTEAFF. The DNA for the CDR3 is TGTGCCAGCAGCTTGGATTGGGGGGCGAACACTGAAGCTTTCTTT.

By proportion, this clonotype is medium-sized. This chain joins TRBV19 and TRBJ2-6; the D gene is possibly TRBD1 (5 bases). The CDR3 has 16 amino acids. Trimming shortened V by 3 bases and J by 0 bases, and 9 bases separated the two germline ends. Per germline, CDR1 LNHDA and CDR2 SQIVND (reference sequence). DNA for the CDR3: TGTGCCAGTAGTATCGACAGTTTCTCTGGGGCCAACGTCCTGACTTTC. Protein sequence: CASSIDSFSGANVLTF. Looking up the rest from reference TRBV19 and TRBJ2-6 gives the full variable domain: DGGITQSPKYLFRKEGQNVTLSCEQNLNHDAMYWYRQDPGQGLRLIYYSQIVNDFQKGDIAEGYSVSREKKESFPLTVTSAQKNPTAFYLCASSIDSFSGANVLTFGAGSRLTVL.

The V gene is TRBV9, the J gene TRBJ2-1; D not certain. With 1 base removed from V and 6 bases from J, the gap between germline ends came to 5 bases. This CDR3 spans 12 amino acids. In germline, CDR1 is SGDLS, CDR2 YYNGEE. CDR3 region: CASSVTLNEQFF. The CDR3, as DNA: TGTGCCAGCAGCGTAACGCTCAATGAGCAGTTCTTC. Filled out from reference TRBV9 and TRBJ2-1, the complete variable domain reads DSGVTQTPKHLITATGQRVTLRCSPRSGDLSVYWYQQSLDQGLQFLIQYYNGEERAKGNILERFSAQQFPDLHSELNLSSLELGDSALYFCASSVTLNEQFFGPGTRLTVL.

This clonotype is medium-sized. The chain is built from TRBV24-1 and TRBJ1-5; D gene unclear. Germline CDR1 is KGHDR and CDR2 is SFDVKD. Deletions cut 3 bases from V and 7 bases from J, with 12 bases between. There are 14 residues in the CDR3. The CDR3: CATSDGRVGQPQHF. DNA of the CDR3: TGTGCCACCAGTGATGGAAGGGTCGGCCAGCCCCAGCATTTT.

The chain uses TRBV12-5 and TRBJ1-1; the match to TRBD1 covers 8 bases. V dropped 11 bases and J dropped 1; count of bases not matched to a gene: 6. Germline V gene sequence: CDR1 LGHNT, CDR2 FRNRAP. The CDR3 spans 13 residues. CDR3 sequence: CASTGDWNTEAFF. As DNA, the CDR3 is TGTGCTTCGACAGGGGACTGGAACACTGAAGCTTTCTTT.

This clonotype is labeled medium-sized. CDR3 DNA: TGTGCCAGCTCACCACTACAGGGGGCCTACAATGAGCAGTTCTTC. Encoded protein: CASSPLQGAYNEQFF. This chain connects TRBV18 to TRBJ2-1, with TRBD1 matching over 8 bases. The CDR3 has 15 amino acids. Germline lookup yields CDR1 KGHSH and CDR2 LQKENI. With 1 base clipped from V and 2 bases from J, the junction kept 1 base outside the gene matches. Using reference TRBV18 and TRBJ2-1 for the parts outside the CDR3, the full variable domain is NAGVMQNPRHLVRRRGQEARLRCSPMKGHSHVYWYRQLPEEGLKFMVYLQKENIIDESGMPKERFSAEFPKEGPSILRIQQVVRGDSAAYFCASSPLQGAYNEQFFGPGTRLTVL.

This clonotype qualifies as medium-sized. This chain connects TRBV6-5 to TRBJ1-1; D is unclear. Per the germline V gene, CDR1 is MNHEY and CDR2 is SVGAGI. Trimming removed 7 bases from V and 4 bases from J, with 16 bases in between. The CDR3 contains 14 residues. CDR3 nucleotides: TGTGCCAGCATTGGTCCCACCTGGGGCACTGAAGCTTTCTTT. Protein sequence: CASIGPTWGTEAFF.

This chain joins TRBV28 and TRBJ2-7; D possibly corresponds to TRBD1 (6 bases). The V gene's germline CDR1 is MDHEN and CDR2 SYDVKM. The CDR3 has 19 amino acids. V gave up 3 bases and J gave up 9 bases, with 33 bases separating them. For the CDR3, the DNA is TGTGCCAGCAGTTTCAAAACTACCCAGTCAGGGGCCCTGAATGCAGTGCAGTACTTC. This translates into CASSFKTTQSGALNAVQYF.

This clonotype was observed a handful of times. The chain carries TRBV30 and TRBJ1-2; no definite D call. Trimming took 0 bases from V and 0 from J, leaving 5 bases between them. The V gene's germline CDR1 is GTSNPN and CDR2 SVGIG (reference sequence). CDR3 length: 13 residues. DNA for the CDR3: TGTGCCTGGAGTGTCGAAGCTAACTATGGCTACACCTTC. This translates into CAWSVEANYGYTF.

This clonotype is labeled medium-sized. This chain uses TRBV28 with TRBJ1-1; tentatively, D is TRBD1 (6 bases). The CDR3 has 16 amino acids. The germline V gene has CDR1 MDHEN and CDR2 SYDVKM. Trimming took 6 bases from V and 0 from J, leaving 17 bases between them. The CDR3 nucleotides are TGTGCCAGCAGACCCCACAGGGATGTCATGAACACTGAAGCTTTCTTT. This sequence encodes CASRPHRDVMNTEAFF.

This clonotype was seen ten or more times. The rearrangement links TRBV5-4 to TRBJ2-3; D ambiguous. The germline gives CDR1 SGHNT, CDR2 YYREEE (reference sequence). This CDR3 contains 13 residues. V was trimmed by 4 bases and J by 8 bases, leaving 14 bases between them. The CDR3 DNA is TGTGCCAGCAGCCCCGAAGTGGGCGGTACGCAGTATTTT. Its protein is CASSPEVGGTQYF. The full variable domain, in which reference TRBV5-4 and TRBJ2-3 provide the parts outside the CDR3, is ETGVTQSPTHLIKTRGQQVTLRCSSQSGHNTVSWYQQALGQGPQFIFQYYREEENGRGNFPPRFSGLQFPNYSSELNVNALELDDSALYLCASSPEVGGTQYFGPGTRLTVL.

V gene TRBV12-3 or TRBV12-4 combines with J gene TRBJ1-1, with 11 bases aligning to TRBD1. This CDR3 has 16 residues. V gave up 7 bases and J gave up 5 bases; unmatched junction bases: 12. In DNA, the CDR3 is TGTGCCAGCATTCGACCGGGACAGGGGGGTAAAACTGAAGCTTTCTTT. Protein sequence: CASIRPGQGGKTEAFF.

This clonotype is deemed medium-sized. The V gene is TRBV19, the J gene TRBJ1-6; D unresolved. The CDR3 is 14 amino acids. V gave up 4 bases and J gave up 8 bases, with 12 bases separating them. Germline V gene lookup returns CDR1 LNHDA and CDR2 SQIVND (reference sequence). CDR3 coding DNA: TGTGCCAGTAGTAACGTAGGAGGGCATTCACCCCTCCACTTT. Amino acids: CASSNVGGHSPLHF.

This clonotype qualifies as medium-sized (0.01 to 0.1%). This rearrangement joins TRBV29-1 to TRBJ2-7; 9 positions match TRBD1. Trimming at V came to 4 bases and at J to 5 bases, leaving 9 bases not matched to a gene. Germline CDR1 reads SQVTM; CDR2 reads ANQGSEA. The CDR3 is 14 residues long. CDR3 DNA sequence: TGCAGCGTTGCCCTGGGGGGACAGGGCGACGAGCAGTACTTC. It is translated as CSVALGGQGDEQYF.

This clonotype ranks as medium-sized (0.01 to 0.1%). J is TRBJ2-7 and V is TRBV6-1; 7 positions match TRBD2. The J segment lost 7 bases and the V segment lost 6 bases, leaving 15 bases of the junction unmatched. This CDR3 has 15 amino acids. CDR1 is MNHNS and CDR2 is SASEGT in the germline V gene. The CDR3 sequence is CASRSGAGEIGEQYF. The CDR3 DNA sequence: TGTGCCAGCAGGTCTGGGGCGGGGGAGATAGGTGAGCAGTACTTC.

The chain carries TRBV20-1 and TRBJ2-3; possibly TRBD1 for D (6 bases). CDR3 length: 13 amino acids. V dropped 5 bases and J dropped 4 bases, with 13 bases sitting between them. CDR1 DFQATT and CDR2 SNEGSKA come from the germline V gene (reference sequence). The CDR3: CSAPTSGADTQYF. CDR3 in DNA: TGCAGTGCTCCAACCTCAGGGGCAGATACGCAGTATTTT.

This clonotype was observed a few times. J is TRBJ1-2 and V is TRBV6-5; D unclear. The CDR3 sequence is 14 residues long. Germline assignment: CDR1 MNHEY and CDR2 SVGAGI. Trimming removed 4 bases at V and 6 bases at J, with 15 bases between. Written as DNA, the CDR3 is TGTGCCAGCAGTTCCGGGATGCGTTTTCATGGCTACACCTTC. This gives the protein CASSSGMRFHGYTF.

V is TRBV29-1 and J is TRBJ1-4; D may be TRBD1 (6 bases). The CDR3 is made up of 13 amino acids. CDR1 SQVTM and CDR2 ANQGSEA come from the germline V gene. Trimming pared 6 bases from V and 5 bases from J, leaving 13 bases between. CDR3 sequence: CSVRDTGNEKLFF. The CDR3 DNA reads as TGCAGCGTCCGGGACACTGGGAATGAAAAACTGTTTTTT. The variable domain in full, completed from reference TRBV29-1 and TRBJ1-4, reads SAVISQKPSRDICQRGTSLTIQCQVDSQVTMMFWYRQQPGQSLTLIATANQGSEATYESGFVIDKFPISRPNLTFSTLTVSNMSPEDSSIYLCSVRDTGNEKLFFGSGTQLSVL.

The chain is built from TRBV5-6 and TRBJ1-1; weak D call: TRBD1 (6 bases). The CDR3 has 16 residues. Trimming cost V 0 bases and J 0 bases, with 12 bases left between them. CDR1 and CDR2 (germline): SGHDT, YYEEEE. The CDR3 here is CASSLGQGSLNTEAFF. The CDR3 DNA reads TGTGCCAGCAGCTTGGGTCAGGGGTCATTGAACACTGAAGCTTTCTTT.

This clonotype is medium-sized (0.01 to 0.1%) by share. V gene TRBV5-4 combines with J gene TRBJ2-2, with D tentatively TRBD1 or TRBD2 (5 bases each). This CDR3 has 13 residues. The V end was cut by 10 bases, the J end by 2 bases, with 12 bases between. Germline V gene sequence: CDR1 SGHNT, CDR2 YYREEE (reference sequence). The CDR3 DNA is TGTGCCCGAGGGACCGATAACACCGGGGAGCTGTTTTTT. It is translated as CARGTDNTGELFF.

This clonotype rates as medium-sized. The J gene is TRBJ2-1, the V gene TRBV28; tentatively, D is TRBD2 (6 bases). CDR3 length: 14 amino acids. V gave up 5 bases and J gave up 4 bases, with 12 bases separating them. Per the germline V gene, CDR1 is MDHEN and CDR2 is SYDVKM. CDR3: CASSLPTRYNEQFF. For the CDR3, the DNA is TGTGCCAGCAGTCTCCCGACTAGATACAATGAGCAGTTCTTC.

This clonotype was counted many times. The genes are TRBV5-5 and TRBJ1-6, with 9 bases that match TRBD1. Unmatched junction bases numbered 4, after V lost 4 bases and J lost 8 bases. Germline V gene data show CDR1 as SGHKS and CDR2 as YYEKEE (reference sequence). This CDR3 spans 14 amino acids. CDR3 nucleotide sequence: TGTGCCAGCAGCGTTACAGGGGGCGATTCACCCCTCCACTTT. This gives the protein CASSVTGGDSPLHF.

This clonotype occurred a few times. V and J are TRBV5-6 and TRBJ1-3, with D possibly TRBD1 on 6 matching bases. Germline CDR1 SGHDT, CDR2 YYEEEE. The CDR3 length is 14 residues. V shed 4 bases and J shed 4 bases, with 12 bases lying between them. CDR3 coding DNA: TGTGCCAGCAGCCCTGGACAGTTGGGAAACACCATATATTTT. It codes for CASSPGQLGNTIYF.

The V call is TRBV28, the J call TRBJ2-2; the match to TRBD1 covers 10 bases. Unmatched junction bases numbered 14, after V lost 8 bases and J lost 5 bases. Germline V lookup: CDR1 MDHEN, CDR2 SYDVKM. The CDR3 sequence is 17 residues long. CDR3 DNA sequence: TGTGCCAGCTGGCCGGGTGTCCGGGACAGGGGTACCGGGGAGCTGTTTTTT. Residues: CASWPGVRDRGTGELFF.

By sample share, this clonotype is medium-sized. This rearrangement joins TRBV9 to TRBJ1-6, with D perhaps TRBD1 (5 bases). The CDR3 loop spans 15 amino acids. The germline CDR1 and CDR2 sequences are SGDLS and YYNGEE. V was trimmed by 3 bases and J by 9 bases, leaving 16 bases between them. The CDR3 is CASSGGRDLGSPLHF. The CDR3 DNA is TGTGCCAGCAGCGGGGGCAGGGACTTGGGTTCACCCCTCCACTTT.

This sequence joins TRBV10-3 and TRBJ1-5; 10 bases match TRBD1. Germline V CDR1 and CDR2: ENHRY, SYGVKD. The CDR3 loop spans 14 amino acids. J gave up 6 bases and V 8 bases, and 7 bases lay outside the gene matches. CDR3 nucleotide sequence: TGTGCCATCGGGGGACAGGGGTGGGGTCAGCCCCAGCATTTT. Its translation is CAIGGQGWGQPQHF.

This clonotype was seen a few times. The rearrangement uses TRBV27 and TRBJ2-1; TRBD2 matches at 10 bases. This CDR3 comprises 16 residues. With V trimmed by 1 base and J by 9 bases, 9 bases remained unmatched. Looked up from germline, CDR1 is MNHEY and CDR2 is SMNVEV (reference sequence). CDR3 DNA sequence: TGTGCCAGCAGTTTATTGGCTAGCGGGAGTAGTAGTGAGCAGTTCTTC. It codes for CASSLLASGSSSEQFF.